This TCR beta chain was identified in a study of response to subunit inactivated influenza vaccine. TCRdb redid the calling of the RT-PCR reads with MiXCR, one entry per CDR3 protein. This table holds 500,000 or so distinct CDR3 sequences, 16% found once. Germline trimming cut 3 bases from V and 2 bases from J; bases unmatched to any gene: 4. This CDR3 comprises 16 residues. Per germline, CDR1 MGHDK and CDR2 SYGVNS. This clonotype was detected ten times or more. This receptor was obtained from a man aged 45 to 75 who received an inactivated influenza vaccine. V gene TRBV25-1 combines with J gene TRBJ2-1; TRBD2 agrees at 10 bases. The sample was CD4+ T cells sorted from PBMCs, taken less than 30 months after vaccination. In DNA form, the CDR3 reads TGTGCCAGCAGTGAGCTTAGCGGGAGGACCTACAATGAGCAGTTCTTC. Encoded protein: CASSELSGRTYNEQFF.